These 13 T cell receptor beta chains came from one sample sequenced in a study of blood T cell repertoires in COVID-19. Sequenced by immunoSEQ multiplex PCR; TCRdb stores in-frame clones only, minus some. The sample has 350,000 or so clones, approximately 84% seen once; the top ten hold roughly 1%. Sequenced material: PBMCs or T cells enriched from blood (not recorded which). These receptors all stem from a woman aged 30 to 39 who had recovered from COVID-19.

This sequence joins TRBV11-2 and TRBJ2-3; D uncertain. V gave up 1 base and J gave up 2 bases, with 10 bases separating them. CDR1 SGHAT and CDR2 FQNNGV come from the germline V gene. This CDR3 is built from 15 residues. CDR3 loop: CASSLVSQFTDTQYF. CDR3 bases: TGTGCCAGCAGCTTAGTAAGTCAGTTCACAGATACGCAGTATTTT.

The rearrangement joins TRBV6-2 or TRBV6-3 to TRBJ1-5; unclear D gene. Germline V gene lookup returns CDR1 MNHEY and CDR2 SVGEGT. V dropped 3 bases and J dropped 9 bases, with 12 bases sitting between them. The CDR3 contains 13 residues. CDR3: CASSYADRGPQHF. The CDR3 bases are TGTGCCAGCAGTTATGCAGACCGGGGGCCCCAGCATTTT.

The genes are TRBV5-6 and TRBJ2-4; 13 positions match TRBD2. The CDR3 runs 17 residues. V lost 3 bases and J lost 6; bases outside the gene matches: 9. Germline assignment: CDR1 SGHDT and CDR2 YYEEEE. The CDR3 region is CASSSRTSGGWRNIQYF. The DNA of the CDR3 is TGTGCCAGCAGCTCCCGGACTAGCGGGGGATGGAGAAACATTCAGTACTTC. Full variable domain (rest looked up from reference TRBV5-6 and TRBJ2-4): DAGVTQSPTHLIKTRGQQVTLRCSPKSGHDTVSWYQQALGQGPQFIFQYYEEEERQRGNFPDRFSGHQFPNYSSELNVNALLLGDSALYLCASSSRTSGGWRNIQYFGAGTRLSVL.

The chain joins TRBV30 to TRBJ1-5, with 10 bases aligning to TRBD1. This CDR3 has 14 amino acids. V was pared by 2 bases and J by 6 bases, with 4 bases of the junction left unmatched. Germline assignment: CDR1 GTSNPN and CDR2 SVGIG (reference sequence). The CDR3 here is CAWSPGQGSQPQHF. CDR3 DNA sequence: TGTGCCTGGAGTCCGGGACAGGGGAGTCAGCCCCAGCATTTT.

The chain links TRBV5-8 to TRBJ2-7, with a tentative D call TRBD1 (6 bases). V was trimmed by 2 bases and J by 3 bases, leaving 15 bases between them. This CDR3 region has 15 residues. CDR1 is SGHTS and CDR2 is YDEGEE in the germline V gene. The CDR3 sequence is CASSFRVRGNYEQYF. The CDR3 DNA reads TGTGCCAGCAGCTTTAGGGTCAGGGGTAACTACGAGCAGTACTTC. Variable domain in full (rest from reference TRBV5-8 and TRBJ2-7): EAGVTQSPTHLIKTRGQQATLRCSPISGHTSVYWYQQALGLGLQFLLWYDEGEERNRGNFPPRFSGRQFPNYSSELNVNALELEDSALYLCASSFRVRGNYEQYFGPGTRLTVT.

This clone was picked up one time. The chain uses TRBV5-1 and TRBJ2-2, with TRBD1 identical over 10 bases. The CDR3 contains 15 residues. Per the germline V gene, CDR1 is SGHRS and CDR2 is YFSETQ. V shed 4 bases and J 6 bases; nucleotides not matched to a gene: 6. The CDR3 DNA follows: TGCGCCAGCAGCCCGGGGACAGGGGAGGCCGGGGAGCTGTTTTTT. Amino acid sequence: CASSPGTGEAGELFF.

This chain joins TRBV24-1 and TRBJ1-2, with a possible D match to TRBD1 (6 bases). The germline V and J ends were trimmed by 6 bases and 1 base, with 14 bases remaining between them. CDR3 length equals 15 residues. CDR1 is KGHDR and CDR2 is SFDVKD in the germline V gene. Here the CDR3 reads CATSPSGQINYGYTF. DNA of the CDR3: TGTGCCACCAGTCCCTCCGGACAGATTAACTATGGCTACACCTTC.

The chain carries TRBV28 and TRBJ2-1; TRBD2 matches 11 bases. J was trimmed by 6 bases and V by 9 bases; bases with no gene match: 4. From germline, CDR1 is MDHEN and CDR2 SYDVKM. The CDR3 sequence is 13 residues long. CDR3 loop: CASSGGAINEQFF. CDR3 sequence (DNA): TGTGCCAGTAGCGGGGGGGCAATCAATGAGCAGTTCTTC. Full variable domain (outside the CDR3, taken from reference TRBV28 and TRBJ2-1): DVKVTQSSRYLVKRTGEKVFLECVQDMDHENMFWYRQDPGLGLRLIYFSYDVKMKEKGDIPEGYSVSREKKERFSLILESASTNQTSMYLCASSGGAINEQFFGPGTRLTVL.

The chain has TRBV19 and TRBJ1-2; D gene unclear. The CDR3 extends over 13 amino acids. V gave up 7 bases and J gave up 1 base, with 10 bases separating them. Germline assignment: CDR1 LNHDA and CDR2 SQIVND (reference sequence). In DNA form, the CDR3 reads TGTGCCAGTACCGCCGGGATTAACTATGGCTACACCTTC. Translation gives CASTAGINYGYTF.

The genes are TRBV2 and TRBJ2-4; D unresolved. The CDR3 is made up of 17 amino acids. Trimming removed 2 bases at V and 0 bases at J, with 14 bases between. Germline V CDR1 and CDR2: SNHLY, FYNNEI. CDR3: CASSEIKAQLAKNIQYF. The CDR3 nucleotides read TGTGCCAGCAGTGAAATTAAAGCACAGCTAGCCAAAAACATTCAGTACTTC.

This clone has only a few counts. The genes are TRBV5-5 and TRBJ1-4, with D hard to call. Between the trimmed V and J ends, which lost 0 bases and 8 bases, there was a span of 11 bases. Germline lookup yields CDR1 SGHKS and CDR2 YYEKEE (reference sequence). The CDR3 spans 14 residues. The CDR3 is CASSLGPEEEKLFF. The CDR3 DNA follows: TGTGCCAGCAGCTTGGGGCCGGAGGAAGAAAAACTGTTTTTT.

The J gene is TRBJ1-1, the V gene TRBV7-9; no clear D gene. The V gene's germline CDR1 is SEHNR and CDR2 FQNEAQ (reference sequence). Deletions cut 3 bases from V and 6 bases from J, with 14 bases between. The CDR3 loop spans 14 amino acids. The CDR3 loop is CASSFSAEGPEAFF. In nucleotides, the CDR3 is TGTGCCAGCAGCTTCTCGGCGGAGGGCCCTGAAGCTTTCTTT.

This clone was observed a few times. The chain links TRBV29-1 to TRBJ1-2, with a tentative D call TRBD1 (6 bases). The V end was cut by 7 bases, the J end by 6 bases, with 12 bases between. Germline CDR1 and CDR2: SQVTM and ANQGSEA. The CDR3 contains 11 residues. CDR3 in amino acids: CSAEGVDGYTF. The CDR3 DNA reads TGCAGCGCCGAGGGGGTTGATGGCTACACCTTC.